This T cell receptor (beta chain) came from a study of T cell responses to AZD1222 COVID-19 vaccine. Assay used: immunoSEQ multiplex PCR; TCRdb lists only in-frame clones, some missing. Of about 46,000 clones in the sample, approximately 90% were seen once. Germline V gene data show CDR1 as SQVTM and CDR2 as ANQGSEA. The CDR3 runs 17 residues. Trimming cost V 4 bases and J 0 bases; bases outside gene matches: 9. The source material was peripheral blood, sampled 28 days after the second AZD1222 dose. The rearrangement joins TRBV29-1 to TRBJ2-1, with 10 bases aligning to TRBD2. The receptor was isolated from an adult who received the AZD1222 COVID-19 vaccine. The CDR3 region is CSVGGTSARSSYNEQFF. The CDR3, as DNA: TGCAGCGTTGGGGGGACTAGCGCGAGGAGCTCCTACAATGAGCAGTTCTTC.